This entry lists 32 T cell receptor beta chains sequenced from one sample in a study of T cell clonality in common variable immunodeficiency. Profiled with immunoSEQ multiplex PCR; TCRdb holds only in-frame clones, not every one. The data list about 60,000 clones, none observed once; 1.5% to 2% falls to the top ten. Sequencing input: peripheral blood mononuclear cells. Receptors were obtained from a person aged 18 to 75 in good health.

This clone came up many times. The read terminates 3 residues ahead of where the CDR3 ends, so the germline J gene completes it. The rearrangement uses TRBV12-3 or TRBV12-4 and TRBJ2-1; 7 nucleotides align to TRBD2. The V segment lost 6 bases and the J segment 6 bases; nucleotides outside the gene matches: 5. The CDR3 runs 13 residues. The sequenced part of the CDR3 DNA is TGTGCCAGCAGCTCGGGACTACCCAATGAG. Its translation is CASSSGLPNE. The whole CDR3 reads CASSSGLPNEQFF.

This clone was observed at least ten times. The sequenced fragment ends 3 residues before the CDR3 boundary, so the rest is inferred from the germline J gene. The chain employs TRBV6-2 or TRBV6-3 and TRBJ2-4; TRBD2 might be the D (6 bases). Trimming pared 7 bases from V and 1 base from J, leaving 17 bases between. Germline values: CDR1 MNHEY, CDR2 SVGEGT. The CDR3 is 16 residues long. The covered CDR3 bases are TGTGCCAGCACCGACCAACTAGCCGGGGCCAAAAACATT. As protein: CASTDQLAGAKNI. The whole CDR3 region reads CASTDQLAGAKNIQYF.

This clone was counted at least ten times. The read ends 3 residues early relative to the CDR3; the germline J gene fills the gap. This chain uses TRBV7-3 with TRBJ2-1, with D perhaps matching TRBD1 (5 bases). CDR1 is SGHTA and CDR2 is FQGTGA in the germline V gene. V lost 5 bases and J lost 4, with 15 bases in between. This CDR3 contains 15 residues. CDR3 DNA (partial): TGTGCCAGCAGCGAAGCCAGGGTCTCGTACAATGAG. It encodes CASSEARVSYNE. The CDR3 as a whole reads CASSEARVSYNEQFF. The full variable domain, in which reference TRBV7-3 and TRBJ2-1 provide the parts outside the CDR3, is GAGVSQTPSNKVTEKGKYVELRCDPISGHTALYWYRQSLGQGPEFLIYFQGTGAADDSGLPNDRFFAVRPEGSVSTLKIQRTERGDSAVYLCASSEARVSYNEQFFGPGTRLTVL.

This clone came up many times. Partial CDR3 DNA: TGTGCCAGCAGCCGTAGCGGGAGTGGCTCAGATACG. Encoded protein: CASSRSGSGSDT. The whole CDR3 reads CASSRSGSGSDTQYF. The chain joins TRBV11-3 to TRBJ2-3, with 9 bases identical to TRBD2. The CDR3 end falls 3 residues outside the read, so it is completed with the germline J gene. The CDR3 extends over 15 amino acids. V lost 5 bases, J lost 4 bases, and 7 bases stayed unmatched. Per the germline V gene, CDR1 is SGHNT and CDR2 is YENEEA. The full variable domain, with the rest looked up from reference TRBV11-3 and TRBJ2-3, is EAGVVQSPRYKIIEKKQPVAFWCNPISGHNTLYWYLQNLGQGPELLIRYENEEAVDDSQLPKDRFSAERLKGVDSTLKIQPAELGDSAVYLCASSRSGSGSDTQYFGPGTRLTVL.

This clone was found many times. The read ends 3 residues before the CDR3 terminus; that terminus is restored from the germline J gene. The genes are TRBV28 and TRBJ2-3; 7 bases line up with TRBD1. The CDR3 is 15 amino acids. V lost 6 bases to trimming and J lost 2 bases; unmatched junction nucleotides: 8. Looked up from germline, CDR1 is MDHEN and CDR2 is SYDVKM. CDR3 region: CASRLPGQHTDTQYF. Partial CDR3 DNA: TGTGCCAGCAGGTTACCGGGACAGCACACAGATACG.

The table lists this clone with many counts. The missing CDR3 end, 3 residues past where the read stops, is filled in from the germline J gene. This chain joins TRBV29-1 and TRBJ2-3; the match to TRBD2 covers 11 bases. CDR1 SQVTM and CDR2 ANQGSEA come from the germline V gene. CDR3 size: 12 residues. V was clipped by 7 bases and J by 6 bases; unmatched bases: 3. The CDR3 protein is CSARTSGDTQYF. The DNA read from the CDR3 is TGCAGCGCCAGGACTAGCGGGGATACG.

This clone was seen ten or more times. The observed sequence ends 3 residues before the CDR3 terminus, with the missing tail filled in from the germline J gene. The rearrangement joins TRBV20-1 to TRBJ2-7, with D perhaps TRBD1 (5 bases). This CDR3 region has 12 residues. V lost 7 bases and J 1 base, leaving 11 bases between the germline ends. Per germline, CDR1 DFQATT and CDR2 SNEGSKA (reference sequence). CDR3 loop: CSVQGSSYEQYF. CDR3 bases read: TGCAGTGTTCAGGGTAGTTCCTACGAG.

This clone has ten or more counts. The CDR3 loop reads CASSSARGVTDTQYF. The covered CDR3 bases are TGCGCCAGCAGCTCGGCCAGGGGGGTCACAGATACG. The V and J genes are TRBV5-1 and TRBJ2-3, with D maybe TRBD1 (7 bases). The read stops 3 residues short of the end of the CDR3; the missing end is completed from the germline J gene. The CDR3 covers 15 residues. Trimming shortened V by 3 bases and J by 2 bases, and 13 bases separated the two germline ends. Germline loops: CDR1 SGHRS, CDR2 YFSETQ.

This clone has at least ten counts. The read terminates 3 residues before the CDR3 end, so the remaining end is supplied by the germline J gene. The chain is built from TRBV29-1 and TRBJ2-1; D unresolved. V lost 4 bases and J lost 2, with 9 bases in between. Germline CDR1 and CDR2: SQVTM and ANQGSEA. This CDR3 has 13 residues. This CDR3 is CSVVTRTYNEQFF. The CDR3 bases that were read are TGCAGCGTTGTCACGCGTACCTACAATGAG.

Ten or more counts support this clone. This CDR3 is CSARDRRGDSYEQYF. The CDR3 DNA, read in part, is TGCAGTGCTAGAGATCGGCGGGGAGACTCCTACGAG. V is TRBV20-1 and J is TRBJ2-7; the D gene is possibly TRBD2 (6 bases). The read ends 3 residues early relative to the CDR3; the germline J gene fills the gap. Germline CDR1 is DFQATT and CDR2 is SNEGSKA (reference sequence). The CDR3 covers 15 residues. V was cut by 0 bases and J by 0 bases, with 12 bases left in between.

This clone was found many times. The read stops 3 residues short of the end of the CDR3; the missing end is completed from the germline J gene. This chain joins TRBV20-1 and TRBJ1-5, with 9 bases matching TRBD1. Unmatched junction bases numbered 7, after V lost 6 bases and J lost 7 bases. This CDR3 has 13 amino acids. Germline CDR1 reads DFQATT; CDR2 reads SNEGSKA (reference sequence). The covered CDR3 bases are TGCAGTGCCAAGACAGGGGGGACGCAGCCC. Its protein is CSAKTGGTQP. In full, the CDR3 is CSAKTGGTQPQHF.

This clone has a count of ten or more. Read coverage stops 3 residues before the CDR3 terminus; the germline J gene supplies the remainder. This chain joins TRBV18 and TRBJ2-7; possibly TRBD2 for D (7 bases). V lost 4 bases and J 3 bases, leaving 13 bases between the germline ends. This CDR3 contains 14 residues. Germline V CDR1 and CDR2: KGHSH, LQKENI. The sequenced CDR3 bases are TGTGCCAGCTCACAGGGGGGGCAGGGCTACGAG. Its protein product is CASSQGGQGYE. In full, the CDR3 is CASSQGGQGYEQYF.

This clone was recorded at least ten times. Partial CDR3 DNA: TGCGCCAGCAGCTTGCTAGCGGGAATGTACAATGAG. It is translated as CASSLLAGMYNE. The entire CDR3 is CASSLLAGMYNEQFF. J is TRBJ2-1 and V is TRBV5-1, with 9 bases identical to TRBD2. The CDR3 end lies 3 residues beyond the end of the read and is filled in from the germline J gene. V shed 1 base, J shed 4 bases, and the junction held 3 bases outside the gene matches. CDR1 and CDR2 (germline): SGHRS, YFSETQ. The CDR3 extends over 15 amino acids.

In its sample, this clone was seen many times. The read ends 3 residues before the CDR3 terminus; that terminus is restored from the germline J gene. This sequence joins TRBV7-9 and TRBJ2-1; 8 bases are a match to TRBD2. The CDR3 contains 14 residues. The germline gives CDR1 SEHNR, CDR2 FQNEAQ (reference sequence). Germline trimming cut 5 bases from V and 4 bases from J; bases unmatched to any gene: 4. The sequenced CDR3 bases are TGTGCCAGCAGCATTTTAGCGGGATACAATGAG. It codes for CASSILAGYNE. The complete CDR3 reads CASSILAGYNEQFF.

This clone showed up many times. The read halts 3 residues ahead of the CDR3 end, with the missing end drawn from the germline J gene. The rearrangement uses TRBV9 and TRBJ2-7; maybe TRBD2 (6 bases). The CDR3 runs to 15 residues. Trimming took off 3 bases at V and 0 bases at J, with 13 bases between the two ends. The germline V gene encodes CDR1 SGDLS and CDR2 YYNGEE. The CDR3 protein is CASSARSGSSYEQYF. CDR3 bases read: TGTGCCAGCAGCGCGCGCAGCGGGTCCTCCTACGAG.

This clone was seen repeatedly, ten times or more. The read comes to an end 3 residues before the CDR3 does, leaving the germline J gene to fill in the end. This chain joins TRBV5-1 and TRBJ2-2, with 13 bases identical to TRBD2. Germline CDR1 and CDR2: SGHRS and YFSETQ. V lost 3 bases, J lost 5 bases, and 7 bases stayed unmatched. The CDR3 contains 17 residues. The CDR3 sequence: CASSYTGLAGYTGELFF. Incomplete CDR3 DNA: TGCGCCAGCAGCTATACGGGACTAGCGGGATATACCGGGGAG.

In its sample, this clone was seen many times. The read finishes 3 residues shy of the CDR3 end, and the germline J gene is used to complete it. This rearrangement joins TRBV10-3 to TRBJ2-5; 11 bases match TRBD2. Trimming took 1 base from V and 5 from J; bases not matched to a gene: 6. Germline V CDR1 and CDR2: ENHRY, SYGVKD. The CDR3 is made up of 16 amino acids. The sequenced CDR3 bases are TGTGCCATCAGTGAGTACCTAGCGGGAGGCCAGGAGACC. Its translation is CAISEYLAGGQET. The CDR3 in its entirety is CAISEYLAGGQETQYF.

The table lists this clone with many counts. The sequence runs out 3 residues before the end of the CDR3; the remainder is reconstructed from the germline J gene. The gene calls are TRBV7-2 and TRBJ2-1, with 11 bases fitting TRBD2. J gave up 9 bases and V 3 bases, and 4 bases lay outside the gene matches. CDR3 size: 14 residues. Germline V gene data show CDR1 as SGHTA and CDR2 as FQGNSA. The CDR3 bases that were read are TGTGCCAGCAGCTTCTCCGGACTAGCGGGTGAG. Protein: CASSFSGLAGE. From start to end, the CDR3 is CASSFSGLAGEQFF.

This clone turned up a few times. The sequenced fragment ends 3 residues before the CDR3 boundary, so the rest is inferred from the germline J gene. The chain joins TRBV10-2 to TRBJ2-1; 16 bases align to TRBD2. This CDR3 has 15 amino acids. CDR1 WSHSY and CDR2 SAAADI come from the germline V gene. The V segment lost 6 bases and the J segment 8 bases; nucleotides outside the gene matches: 4. This chain's CDR3 is CASRGTSGRGHEQFF. The sequenced CDR3 bases are TGCGCCAGCAGAGGGACTAGCGGGAGGGGACATGAG.

This clone was observed at least ten times. Coverage ceases 3 residues before the CDR3 finishes, and the germline J gene fills in the end. The V gene is TRBV20-1, the J gene TRBJ2-3, with 10 bases fitting TRBD2. The CDR3 consists of 18 residues. With V trimmed by 2 bases and J by 0 bases, 11 bases remained unmatched. CDR1 is DFQATT, CDR2 SNEGSKA, per germline (reference sequence). The CDR3 sequence is CSARSPWSTSGSTDTQYF. Partial CDR3 DNA: TGCAGTGCTAGAAGTCCCTGGTCGACTAGCGGGAGCACAGATACG.

This clone was picked up many times. The CDR3 end is not reached by the read, which stops 3 residues before it; the germline J gene fills it in. The chain links TRBV20-1 to TRBJ1-6, with TRBD1 identical over 8 bases. Germline values: CDR1 DFQATT, CDR2 SNEGSKA (reference sequence). Trimming at V came to 6 bases and at J to 9 bases, leaving 10 bases not matched to a gene. The CDR3 has 14 amino acids. The CDR3 sequence is CSAIPDRDSSPLHF. The covered CDR3 bases are TGCAGTGCAATCCCGGACAGGGATAGTTCACCC.

This clone was recorded many times. The read terminates 3 residues before the CDR3 end, so the remaining end is supplied by the germline J gene. The rearrangement uses TRBV18 and TRBJ2-5, with D possibly being TRBD2 (5 bases). Germline V lookup: CDR1 KGHSH, CDR2 LQKENI. Deletions cut 1 base from V and 5 bases from J, with 14 bases between. This CDR3 is built from 15 residues. The CDR3 reads CASSPLPGFGETQYF. Partial CDR3 DNA: TGTGCCAGCTCACCACTGCCGGGGTTTGGCGAGACC.

This clone was picked up many times. The read comes to an end 3 residues before the CDR3 does, leaving the germline J gene to fill in the end. This chain joins TRBV5-4 and TRBJ2-1, with 7 bases that match TRBD2. CDR1 is SGHNT and CDR2 is YYREEE in the germline V gene (reference sequence). V lost 2 bases and J lost 9; bases outside the gene matches: 14. The CDR3 loop spans 16 amino acids. The covered CDR3 bases are TGTGCCAGCAGCTTAGACGGGACTACCGCCTGGGGTGAG. It translates to CASSLDGTTAWGE. The whole CDR3 sequence is CASSLDGTTAWGEQFF.

This clone was recorded a few times. The read falls 3 residues short of the CDR3 end, and the missing part is taken from the germline J gene. The V and J genes are TRBV19 and TRBJ1-5, with 7 bases identical to TRBD1. This CDR3 is 14 amino acids long. The J segment lost 7 bases and the V segment lost 3 bases, leaving 6 bases of the junction unmatched. CDR1 is LNHDA, CDR2 SQIVND, per germline (reference sequence). The CDR3 spells CASSMGGGAQPQHF. CDR3 DNA (partial): TGTGCCAGTAGTATGGGAGGGGGCGCCCAGCCC.

This clone was observed at least ten times. The read halts 3 residues ahead of the CDR3 end, with the missing end drawn from the germline J gene. The genes are TRBV20-1 and TRBJ1-2, with 8 bases lining up with TRBD1. V lost 4 bases and J lost 4; bases outside the gene matches: 11. The CDR3 has 15 residues. CDR1 is DFQATT, CDR2 SNEGSKA, per germline (reference sequence). Incomplete CDR3 DNA: TGCAGTGCTATTCGGGACCCAGGGGGCAGCTATGGC. It translates to CSAIRDPGGSYG. The CDR3 reads in full as CSAIRDPGGSYGYTF.

There are many counts of this clone. The CDR3 goes on 3 residues after the read ends, and that part is filled in from the germline J gene. This chain connects TRBV2 to TRBJ2-7; 7 positions match TRBD2. The CDR3 extends over 14 amino acids. The trim removed 7 bases at V and 3 bases at J, leaving 9 bases unmatched. Germline values: CDR1 SNHLY, CDR2 FYNNEI. The sequenced part of the CDR3 DNA is TGTGCCAGCACCCGTTCAGGGACTATCTACGAG. This translates into CASTRSGTIYE. The whole CDR3 sequence is CASTRSGTIYEQYF.

This clone was detected a few times. The read ends 3 residues early relative to the CDR3; the germline J gene fills the gap. This rearrangement joins TRBV30 to TRBJ2-3; 7 nucleotides match TRBD1. The CDR3 runs to 15 residues. The V gene's germline CDR1 is GTSNPN and CDR2 SVGIG (reference sequence). V gave up 3 bases and J gave up 2 bases; unmatched junction bases: 8. The CDR3 bases that were read are TGTGCCTGGAGCGCACGAGGGGGCCCCACAGATACG. Translation: CAWSARGGPTDT. The complete CDR3 reads CAWSARGGPTDTQYF.

In this sample, this clone turned up a few times. From the germline J gene comes the end of the CDR3, since the read stops 3 residues before it. The J gene is TRBJ2-7, the V gene TRBV11-2, with 13 bases identical to TRBD2. Germline CDR1 and CDR2: SGHAT and FQNNGV. The CDR3 runs 15 residues. V shed 5 bases, J shed 5 bases, and the junction held 6 bases outside the gene matches. CDR3 DNA, as far as it was read: TGTGCCAGCAGCGCCAGACTAGCGGGGGGCCACGAG. As protein: CASSARLAGGHE. Given in full, the CDR3 is CASSARLAGGHEQYF.

This clone was detected many times. Incomplete CDR3 DNA: TGTGCCTCTTCAGTAGTAGCGGGACAGGGAAATTCCAATGAG. Encoded protein: CASSVVAGQGNSNE. The entire CDR3 protein reads CASSVVAGQGNSNEQFF. V gene TRBV19 combines with J gene TRBJ2-1; a weak D match, TRBD1 (9 bases). The CDR3 goes on 3 residues after the read ends, and that part is filled in from the germline J gene. V was trimmed by 11 bases and J by 6 bases, leaving 29 bases between them. Germline V gives CDR1 LNHDA, CDR2 SQIVND (reference sequence). CDR3 length equals 17 residues.

This clone was seen ten or more times. With the read ending 3 residues before the CDR3 end, the germline J gene is used to fill in that end. V is TRBV5-1 and J is TRBJ1-2; tentatively, D is TRBD1 (6 bases). Germline V gene sequence: CDR1 SGHRS, CDR2 YFSETQ. There are 15 residues in the CDR3. The V and J ends lost 4 bases and 0 bases respectively, with 13 bases between them. CDR3 sequence reads: CASSTRGGSNYGYTF. The covered CDR3 bases are TGCGCCAGCAGCACCAGAGGGGGTTCTAACTATGGC.

In its sample, this clone was seen many times. The read finishes 3 residues shy of the CDR3 end, and the germline J gene is used to complete it. The rearrangement links TRBV19 to TRBJ1-2, with D possibly being TRBD1 (5 bases). V was pared by 7 bases and J by 5 bases, with 20 bases between. The CDR3 runs 15 residues. The V gene's germline CDR1 is LNHDA and CDR2 SQIVND (reference sequence). CDR3 amino acids: CASTPRGAVLYGYTF. The sequenced CDR3 bases are TGTGCCAGTACTCCTAGGGGCGCTGTCCTGTATGGC.

This clone has at least ten counts. The CDR3 loop reads CASSIETSGSLAEQFF. CDR3 bases read: TGTGCCAGTAGTATAGAAACTAGCGGGAGCCTGGCTGAG. The rearrangement uses TRBV19 and TRBJ2-1; 11 bases align to TRBD2. The DNA ends 3 residues before the CDR3 does, and the rest of the CDR3 is filled in from the germline J gene. CDR3 length: 16 residues. Germline V gives CDR1 LNHDA, CDR2 SQIVND (reference sequence). The trim removed 0 bases at V and 9 bases at J, leaving 7 bases unmatched.